This T cell receptor (beta chain) was recovered during a study of CD8 T cells in ankylosing spondylitis. With respect to this clonotype: Its matching antigen is unknown.

V was pared by 3 bases and J by 6 bases, with 12 bases between. CDR3 length equals 14 residues. Study-wide findings and caveats: Seemingly characteristic of ankylosing spondylitis blood was a TCR beta motif consisting of about 8 highly homologous variants.

Quantitative 5'-RACE with molecular barcodes produced the TCR beta libraries. TCRdb re-analysed the 5' RACE reads in MiXCR, keeping a single row per CDR3 protein. Of just over 350,000 distinct CDR3 sequences in the sample, about 20% were seen once. This chain uses TRBV12-3 or TRBV12-4 with TRBJ1-5; the D gene is possibly TRBD1 (5 bases). The sequence was collected from a male donor with ankylosing spondylitis or in good health (not recorded which). Sequencing was done on a sample of blood, either unsorted or a sorted T cell fraction (not recorded which). CDR3: CASSFSGGVQPQHF. CDR3 bases: TGTGCCAGCAGTTTTAGTGGGGGGGTTCAGCCCCAGCATTTT.